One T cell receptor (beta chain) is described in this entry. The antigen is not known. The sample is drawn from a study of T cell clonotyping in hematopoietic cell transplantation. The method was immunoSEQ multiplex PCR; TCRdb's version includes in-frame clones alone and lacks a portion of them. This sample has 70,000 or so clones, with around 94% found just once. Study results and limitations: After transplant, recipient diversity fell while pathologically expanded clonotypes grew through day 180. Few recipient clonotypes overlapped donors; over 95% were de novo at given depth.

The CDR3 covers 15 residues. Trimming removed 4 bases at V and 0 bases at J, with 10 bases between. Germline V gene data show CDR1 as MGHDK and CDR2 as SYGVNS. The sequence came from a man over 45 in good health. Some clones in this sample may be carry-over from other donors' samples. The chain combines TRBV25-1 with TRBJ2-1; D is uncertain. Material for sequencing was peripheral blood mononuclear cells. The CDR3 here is CASSGFQSSYNEQFF. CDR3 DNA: TGTGCCAGCAGTGGATTTCAGAGCTCCTACAATGAGCAGTTCTTC. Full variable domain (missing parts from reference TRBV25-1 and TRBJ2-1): EADIYQTPRYLVIGTGKKITLECSQTMGHDKMYWYQQDPGMELHLIHYSYGVNSTEKGDLSSESTVSRIRTEHFPLTLESARPSHTSQYLCASSGFQSSYNEQFFGPGTRLTVL.